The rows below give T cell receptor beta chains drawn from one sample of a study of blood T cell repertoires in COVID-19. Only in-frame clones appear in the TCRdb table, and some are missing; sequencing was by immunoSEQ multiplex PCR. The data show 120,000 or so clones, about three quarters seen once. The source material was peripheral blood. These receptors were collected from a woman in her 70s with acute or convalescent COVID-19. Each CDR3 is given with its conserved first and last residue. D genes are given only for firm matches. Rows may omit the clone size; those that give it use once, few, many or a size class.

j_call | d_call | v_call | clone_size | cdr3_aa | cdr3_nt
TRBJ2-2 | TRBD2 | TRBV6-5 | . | CASSSRTSGTGELFF | TGTGCCAGCAGTTCCCGGACTAGCGGGACCGGGGAGCTGTTTTTT
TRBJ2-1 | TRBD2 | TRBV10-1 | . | CASSRLTSGNTGEQFF | TGCGCCAGCAGTCGCCTGACTAGCGGGAATACGGGTGAGCAGTTCTTC
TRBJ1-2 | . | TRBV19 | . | CASSMGGVYGYTF | TGTGCCAGTAGTATGGGGGGGGTCTATGGCTACACCTTC
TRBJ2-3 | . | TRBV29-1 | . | CSVEIRAGSRPDTQYF | TGCAGCGTTGAAATTCGGGCGGGGTCGCGCCCAGATACGCAGTATTTT
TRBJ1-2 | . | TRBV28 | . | CASSLGAGFGYTF | TGTGCCAGCAGTTTAGGGGCAGGGTTTGGCTACACCTTC
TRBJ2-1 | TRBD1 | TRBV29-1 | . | CSVDRASSSYNEQFF | TGCAGCGTGGACAGGGCGAGTAGCTCCTACAATGAGCAGTTCTTC
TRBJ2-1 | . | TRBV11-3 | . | CASSLDQKASNEQFF | TGTGCCAGCAGCTTAGATCAAAAGGCTAGCAATGAGCAGTTCTTC
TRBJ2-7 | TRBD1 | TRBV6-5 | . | CASTRQGAREQYF | TGTGCCAGCACCCGACAGGGGGCAAGGGAGCAGTACTTC
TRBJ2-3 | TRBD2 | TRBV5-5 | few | CASSSGTSGPRDTQYF | TGTGCCAGCAGCTCCGGGACTAGCGGACCCAGGGATACGCAGTATTTT
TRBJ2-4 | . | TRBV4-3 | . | CASSQDGGENIQYF | TGCGCCAGCAGCCAAGACGGAGGGGAAAACATTCAGTACTTC
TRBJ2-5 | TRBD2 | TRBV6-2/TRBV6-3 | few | CASSPGTTEEETQYF | TGTGCCAGCAGTCCCGGGACTACCGAGGAAGAGACCCAGTACTTC
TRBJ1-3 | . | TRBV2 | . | CASSETQGRNTIYF | TGTGCCAGCAGTGAAACACAGGGAAGAAACACCATATATTTT
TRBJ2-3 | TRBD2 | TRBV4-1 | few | CASSHGPGLDSTDTQYF | TGCGCCAGCAGCCACGGGCCGGGACTAGACAGCACAGATACGCAGTATTTT
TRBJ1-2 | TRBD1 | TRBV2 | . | CASKMDRGSYGYTF | TGTGCCAGCAAGATGGACAGGGGTTCCTATGGCTACACCTTC
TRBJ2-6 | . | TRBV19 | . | CASRTGWSSGANVLTF | TGTGCCAGTAGAACAGGGTGGAGCTCTGGGGCCAACGTCCTGACTTTC
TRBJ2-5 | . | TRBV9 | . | CASSVGHSQETQYF | TGTGCCAGCAGCGTCGGACACTCCCAAGAGACCCAGTACTTC
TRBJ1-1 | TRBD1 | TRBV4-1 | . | CASSQDQGAEAFF | TGCGCCAGCAGCCAAGATCAGGGGGCTGAAGCTTTCTTT
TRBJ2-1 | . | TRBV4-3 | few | CASSQVTRSDEQFF | TGCGCCAGCAGCCAAGTTACTAGATCCGATGAGCAGTTCTTC
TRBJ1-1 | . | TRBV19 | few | CASGGQIKAFF | TGTGCCAGCGGGGGGCAGATCAAAGCTTTCTTT
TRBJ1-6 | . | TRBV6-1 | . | CASREDTASPLHF | TGTGCCAGCAGGGAAGATACAGCCTCACCCCTCCACTTT
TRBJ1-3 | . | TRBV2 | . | CASSEAKRFPGNTIYF | TGTGCCAGCAGTGAAGCGAAGCGTTTTCCTGGAAACACCATATATTTT
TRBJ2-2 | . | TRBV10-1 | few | CASSERQDTGELFF | TGCGCCAGCAGTGAGAGGCAGGACACCGGGGAGCTGTTTTTT